This T cell receptor beta chain was profiled in a study of Graves' ophthalmopathy and Graves' hyperthyroidism. This clonotype has ten or more counts. Amplification of the TCR beta CDR3 regions used RNA transcripts (as template). RT-PCR with HTBI primers came first, then second-round multiplex PCR. From the multiplex PCR reads, TCRdb called clonotypes with MiXCR, one entry per CDR3 protein. Of about 340,000 distinct CDR3 sequences listed, around a sixth were seen once; the top ten hold 10% to 15%. Germline CDR1 is DFQATT and CDR2 is SNEGSKA (reference sequence). This CDR3 is built from 12 residues. The V end lost 1 base, the J end lost 4 bases, and 7 bases lay between the germline ends.

The chain carries TRBV20-1 and TRBJ1-2; no definite D call. The sequence was obtained from an adult man with Graves' ophthalmopathy. Sequenced material: peripheral blood. CDR3 coding DNA: TGCAGTGCTAGAGTTGGTGTCTATGGCTACACCTTC. It encodes CSARVGVYGYTF.